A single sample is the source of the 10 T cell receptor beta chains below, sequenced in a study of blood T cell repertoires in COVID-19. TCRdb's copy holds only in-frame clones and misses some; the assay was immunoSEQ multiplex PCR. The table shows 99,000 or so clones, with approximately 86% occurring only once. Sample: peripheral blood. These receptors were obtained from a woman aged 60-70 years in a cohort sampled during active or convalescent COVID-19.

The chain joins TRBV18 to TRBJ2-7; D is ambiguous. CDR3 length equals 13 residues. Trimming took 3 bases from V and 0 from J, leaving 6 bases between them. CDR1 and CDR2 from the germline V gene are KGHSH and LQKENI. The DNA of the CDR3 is TGTGCCAGCTCACCGCTACCCTCCTACGAGCAGTACTTC. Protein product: CASSPLPSYEQYF.

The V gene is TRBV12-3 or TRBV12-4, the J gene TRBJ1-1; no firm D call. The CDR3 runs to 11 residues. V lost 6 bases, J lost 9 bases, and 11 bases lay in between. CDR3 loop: CASSRGPQAFF. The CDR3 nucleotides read TGTGCCAGCAGCCGCGGGCCCCAAGCTTTCTTT.

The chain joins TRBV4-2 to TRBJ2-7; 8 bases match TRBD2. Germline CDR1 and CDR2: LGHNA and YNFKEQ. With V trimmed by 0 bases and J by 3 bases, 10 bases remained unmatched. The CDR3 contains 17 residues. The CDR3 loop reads CASSQESPGSGGYEQYF. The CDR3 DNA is TGTGCCAGCAGCCAAGAGTCCCCAGGGAGCGGGGGCTACGAGCAGTACTTC.

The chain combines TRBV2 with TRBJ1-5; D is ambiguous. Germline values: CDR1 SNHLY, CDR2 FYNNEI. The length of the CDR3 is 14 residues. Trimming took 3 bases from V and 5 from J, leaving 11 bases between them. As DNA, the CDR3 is TGTGCCAGCAGTGAGGCGGGAGAGGATCAGCCCCAGCATTTT. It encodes CASSEAGEDQPQHF.

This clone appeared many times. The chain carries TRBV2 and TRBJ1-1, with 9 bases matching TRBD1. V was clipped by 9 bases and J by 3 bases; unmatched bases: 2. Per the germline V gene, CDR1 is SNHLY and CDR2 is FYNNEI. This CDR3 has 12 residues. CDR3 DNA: TGTGCCAGGGGACAGGGCCACACTGAAGCTTTCTTT. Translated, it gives CARGQGHTEAFF.

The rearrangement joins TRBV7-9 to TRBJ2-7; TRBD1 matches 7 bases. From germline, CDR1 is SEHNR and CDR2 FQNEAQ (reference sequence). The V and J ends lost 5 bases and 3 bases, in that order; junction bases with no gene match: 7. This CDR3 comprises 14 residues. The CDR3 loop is CASSPSGTVYEQYF. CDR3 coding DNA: TGTGCCAGCAGCCCATCCGGGACAGTCTACGAGCAGTACTTC.

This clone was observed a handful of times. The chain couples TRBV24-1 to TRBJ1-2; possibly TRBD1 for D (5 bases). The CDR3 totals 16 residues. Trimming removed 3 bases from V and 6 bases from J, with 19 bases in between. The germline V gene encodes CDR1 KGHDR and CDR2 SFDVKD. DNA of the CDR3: TGTGCCACCAGTGATCCGATCCCCACCAGGGTCCATGGCTACACCTTC. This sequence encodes CATSDPIPTRVHGYTF.

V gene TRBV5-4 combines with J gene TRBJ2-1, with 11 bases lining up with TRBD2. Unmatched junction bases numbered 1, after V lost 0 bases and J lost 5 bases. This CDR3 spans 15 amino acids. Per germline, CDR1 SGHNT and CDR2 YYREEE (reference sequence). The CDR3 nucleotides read TGTGCCAGCAGCTTGGGGGGACTAGCGGACAATGAGCAGTTCTTC. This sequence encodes CASSLGGLADNEQFF.

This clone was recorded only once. The CDR3 sequence: CSVEDTTGGEQYF. The CDR3 DNA reads TGCAGCGTTGAAGATACAACAGGGGGCGAGCAGTACTTC. The chain combines TRBV29-1 with TRBJ2-7; 8 bases agree with TRBD1. V trimming: 0 bases; J trimming: 6 bases; junction bases outside the gene matches: 4. The CDR3 contains 13 residues. Germline CDR1 SQVTM, CDR2 ANQGSEA.

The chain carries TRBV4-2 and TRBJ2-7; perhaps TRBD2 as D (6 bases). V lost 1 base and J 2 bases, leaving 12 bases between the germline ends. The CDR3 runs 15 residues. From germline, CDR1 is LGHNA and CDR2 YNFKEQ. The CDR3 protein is CASSQGLAVTYEQYF. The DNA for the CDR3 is TGTGCCAGCAGCCAAGGGTTAGCGGTAACCTACGAGCAGTACTTC.